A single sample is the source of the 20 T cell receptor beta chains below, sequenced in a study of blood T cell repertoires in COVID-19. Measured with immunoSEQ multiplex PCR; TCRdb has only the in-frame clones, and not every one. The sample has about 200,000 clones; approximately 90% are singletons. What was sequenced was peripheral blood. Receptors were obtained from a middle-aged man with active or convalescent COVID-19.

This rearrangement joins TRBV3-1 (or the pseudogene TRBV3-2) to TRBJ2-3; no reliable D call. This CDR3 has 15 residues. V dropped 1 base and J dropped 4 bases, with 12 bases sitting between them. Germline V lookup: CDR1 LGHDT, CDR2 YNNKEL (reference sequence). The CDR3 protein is CASSQGGPIADTQYF. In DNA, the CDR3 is TGTGCCAGCAGCCAAGGTGGCCCCATCGCAGATACGCAGTATTTT.

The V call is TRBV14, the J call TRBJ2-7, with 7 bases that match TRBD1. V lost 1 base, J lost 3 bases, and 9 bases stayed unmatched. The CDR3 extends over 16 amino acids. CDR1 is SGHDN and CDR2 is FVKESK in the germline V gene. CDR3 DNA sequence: TGTGCCAGCAGCCAAGGGTGGGGACAGTCATTCTACGAGCAGTACTTC. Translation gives CASSQGWGQSFYEQYF.

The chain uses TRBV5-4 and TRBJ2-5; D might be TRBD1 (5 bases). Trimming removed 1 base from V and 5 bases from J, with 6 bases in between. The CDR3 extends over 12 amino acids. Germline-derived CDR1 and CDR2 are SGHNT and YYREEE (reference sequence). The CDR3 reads CASSLPGETQYF. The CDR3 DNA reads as TGTGCCAGCAGCTTGCCAGGGGAGACCCAGTACTTC.

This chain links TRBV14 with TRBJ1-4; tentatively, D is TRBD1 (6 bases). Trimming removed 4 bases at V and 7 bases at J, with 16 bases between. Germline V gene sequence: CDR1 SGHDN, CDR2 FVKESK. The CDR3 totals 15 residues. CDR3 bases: TGTGCCAGCAGCCTCCGGGGGGGGCAAGGTGAAAAACTGTTTTTT. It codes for CASSLRGGQGEKLFF.

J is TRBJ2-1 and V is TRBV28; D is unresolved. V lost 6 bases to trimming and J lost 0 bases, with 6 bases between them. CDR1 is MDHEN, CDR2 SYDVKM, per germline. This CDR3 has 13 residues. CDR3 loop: CASSVLSYNEQFF. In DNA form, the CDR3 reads TGTGCCAGCAGCGTCCTCTCCTACAATGAGCAGTTCTTC.

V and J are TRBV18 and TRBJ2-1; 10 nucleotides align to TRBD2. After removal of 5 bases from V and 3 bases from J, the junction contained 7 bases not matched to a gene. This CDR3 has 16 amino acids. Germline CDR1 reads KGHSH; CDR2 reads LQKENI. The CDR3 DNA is TGTGCCAGCTCAAATCTCGGGACTAGCGACTACAATGAGCAGTTCTTC. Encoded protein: CASSNLGTSDYNEQFF.

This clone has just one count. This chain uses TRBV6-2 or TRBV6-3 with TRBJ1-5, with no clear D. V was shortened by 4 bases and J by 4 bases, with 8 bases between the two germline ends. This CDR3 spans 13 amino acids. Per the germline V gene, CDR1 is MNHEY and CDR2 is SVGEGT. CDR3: CASSSGRNQPQHF. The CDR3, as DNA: TGTGCCAGCAGTTCTGGCAGAAATCAGCCCCAGCATTTT.

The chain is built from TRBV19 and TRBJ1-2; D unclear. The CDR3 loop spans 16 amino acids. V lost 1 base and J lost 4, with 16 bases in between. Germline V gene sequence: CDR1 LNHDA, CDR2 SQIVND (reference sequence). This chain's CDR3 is CASSIVAGPVGYGYTF. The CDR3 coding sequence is TGTGCCAGTAGTATAGTCGCAGGTCCCGTTGGCTATGGCTACACCTTC.

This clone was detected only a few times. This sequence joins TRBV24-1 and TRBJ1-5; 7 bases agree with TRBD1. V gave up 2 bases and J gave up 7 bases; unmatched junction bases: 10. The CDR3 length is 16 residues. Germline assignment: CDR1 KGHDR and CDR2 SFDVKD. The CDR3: CATSDSGNRGGQPQHF. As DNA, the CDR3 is TGTGCCACCAGTGATTCCGGAAACAGGGGTGGGCAGCCCCAGCATTTT.

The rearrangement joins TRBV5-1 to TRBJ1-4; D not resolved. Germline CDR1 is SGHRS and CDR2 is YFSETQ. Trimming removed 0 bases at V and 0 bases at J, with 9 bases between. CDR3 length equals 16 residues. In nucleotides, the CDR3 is TGCGCCAGCAGCTTGGCCCAACACGCAACTAATGAAAAACTGTTTTTT. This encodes CASSLAQHATNEKLFF.

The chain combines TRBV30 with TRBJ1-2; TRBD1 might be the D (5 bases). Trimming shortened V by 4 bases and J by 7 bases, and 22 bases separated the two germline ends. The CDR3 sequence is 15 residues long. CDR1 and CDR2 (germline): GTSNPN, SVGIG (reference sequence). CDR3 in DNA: TGTGCCTGGACCTCCCTAGGGGAAGGCAGCTCTGGCTACACCTTC. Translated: CAWTSLGEGSSGYTF.

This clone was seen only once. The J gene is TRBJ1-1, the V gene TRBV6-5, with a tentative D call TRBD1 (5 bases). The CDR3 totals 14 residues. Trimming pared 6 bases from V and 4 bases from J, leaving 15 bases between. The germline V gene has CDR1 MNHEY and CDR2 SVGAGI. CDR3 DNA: TGTGCCAGCAGGACAGCTCCTCCGTCCACTGAAGCTTTCTTT. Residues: CASRTAPPSTEAFF.

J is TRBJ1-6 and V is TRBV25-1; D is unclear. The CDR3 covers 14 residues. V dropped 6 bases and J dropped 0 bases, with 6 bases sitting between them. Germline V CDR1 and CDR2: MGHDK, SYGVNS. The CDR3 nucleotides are TGTGCCAGCAGCCCTAGCTCCTATAATTCACCCCTCCACTTT. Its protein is CASSPSSYNSPLHF.

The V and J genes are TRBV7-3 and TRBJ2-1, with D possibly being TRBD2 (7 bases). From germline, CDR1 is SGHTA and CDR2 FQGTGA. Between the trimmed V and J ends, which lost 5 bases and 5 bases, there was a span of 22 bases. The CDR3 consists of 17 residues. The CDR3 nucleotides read TGTGCCAGCAGCGCCCAACCCATTCGGGGGGCTAACAATGAGCAGTTCTTC. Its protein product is CASSAQPIRGANNEQFF.

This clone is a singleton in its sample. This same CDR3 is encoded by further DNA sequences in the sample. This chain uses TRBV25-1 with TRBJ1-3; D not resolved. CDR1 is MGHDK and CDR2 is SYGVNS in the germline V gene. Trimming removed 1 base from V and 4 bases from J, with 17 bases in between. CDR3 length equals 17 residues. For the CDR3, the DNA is TGTGCCAGCAGTGAATCGGACCCAGCGGGGTACGGAAACACCATATATTTT. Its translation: CASSESDPAGYGNTIYF.

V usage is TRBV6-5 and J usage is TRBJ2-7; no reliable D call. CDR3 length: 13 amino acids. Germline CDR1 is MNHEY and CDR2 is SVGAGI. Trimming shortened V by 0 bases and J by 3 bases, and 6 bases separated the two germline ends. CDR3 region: CASSYSRSYEQYF. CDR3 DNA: TGTGCCAGCAGTTACTCAAGGAGCTACGAGCAGTACTTC.

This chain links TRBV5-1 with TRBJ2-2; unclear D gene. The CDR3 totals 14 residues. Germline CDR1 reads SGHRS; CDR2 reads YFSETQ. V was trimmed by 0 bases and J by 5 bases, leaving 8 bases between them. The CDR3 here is CASSLDRVTGELFF. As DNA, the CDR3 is TGCGCCAGCAGCTTGGATAGAGTTACCGGGGAGCTGTTTTTT.

The CDR3 spells CAISPVGKNTEAFF. CDR3 DNA sequence: TGTGCCATCAGTCCTGTCGGGAAGAACACTGAAGCTTTCTTT. This chain joins TRBV10-3 and TRBJ1-1; D not resolved. The CDR3 has 14 amino acids. The ends were cut back, 5 bases at V and 1 base at J, with 11 bases in the middle. Germline V gene lookup returns CDR1 ENHRY and CDR2 SYGVKD.

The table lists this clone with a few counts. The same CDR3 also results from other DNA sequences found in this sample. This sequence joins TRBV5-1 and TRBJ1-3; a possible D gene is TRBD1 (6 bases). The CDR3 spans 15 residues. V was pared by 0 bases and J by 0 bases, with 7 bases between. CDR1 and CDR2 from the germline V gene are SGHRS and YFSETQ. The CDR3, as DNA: TGCGCCAGCAGCTTGGAGGGGGACTCTGGAAACACCATATATTTT. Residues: CASSLEGDSGNTIYF. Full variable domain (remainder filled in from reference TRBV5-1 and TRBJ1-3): KAGVTQTPRYLIKTRGQQVTLSCSPISGHRSVSWYQQTPGQGLQFLFEYFSETQRNKGNFPGRFSGRQFSNSRSEMNVSTLELGDSALYLCASSLEGDSGNTIYFGEGSWLTVV.

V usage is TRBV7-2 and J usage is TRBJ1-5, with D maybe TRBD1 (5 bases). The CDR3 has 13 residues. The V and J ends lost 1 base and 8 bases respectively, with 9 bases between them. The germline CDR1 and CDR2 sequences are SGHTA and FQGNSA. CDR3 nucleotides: TGTGCCAGCAGCTTAGAGGAGGGGAAGCCCCAGCATTTT. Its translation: CASSLEEGKPQHF.